This T cell receptor (beta chain) emerged from a study of cytomegalovirus exposure and HLA in healthy donors. Findings and caveats of the study: Presence/absence analyses took donor sequencing depth as roughly uniform. A prior analysis recorded that most TCR beta V segments were productive about 87% or about 30% of the time. Reported results showed that the classifier diagnosed cytomegalovirus status with high specificity and sensitivity. V segments that were indistinguishable, TRBV6-2 and TRBV6-3 among them, were omitted from analysis.

Amplification used 60 Vbeta primers and 13 Jbeta primers. Sequencing was performed with immunoSEQ multiplex PCR; in TCRdb, only in-frame clones are kept and a portion is missing. This table has 200,000 to 250,000 clones, around 80% appearing once. Of note for this clone: The antigen remains unidentified.

The CDR3 spans 19 residues. With 5 bases removed from V and 4 bases from J, the gap between germline ends came to 27 bases. In germline, CDR1 is LNHDA, CDR2 SQIVND (reference sequence). The V call is TRBV19, the J call TRBJ2-1, with no clear D. Sequences were obtained from PBMCs. This TCR derives from a young man in good health and CMV-seronegative. The CDR3 nucleotides read TGTGCCAGTAGTCCGACCGGGTACGAGTTGGGTTTATTATACAATGAGCAGTTCTTC. Translated, it gives CASSPTGYELGLLYNEQFF.